A single sample gave rise to the 28 T cell receptor beta chains below, sequenced in a study of control samples from healthy donors and cancer patients. Here immunoSEQ multiplex PCR was the method, and the copy in TCRdb shows in-frame clones only, minus some. This sample has fewer than 90,000 clones, with about 89% found just once. The specimen sequenced was blood. These receptors all come from a man aged 45-65 years in good health.

This clone occurred a few times. This chain connects TRBV30 to TRBJ2-7; no definite D call. The CDR3 length is 13 residues. V was shortened by 2 bases and J by 3 bases, with 11 bases between the two germline ends. CDR1 GTSNPN and CDR2 SVGIG come from the germline V gene (reference sequence). The CDR3 DNA reads TGTGCCTGGAGTTGGGGTGCTTACTACGAGCAGTACGTC. The encoded protein is CAWSWGAYYEQYV.

The chain joins TRBV20-1 to TRBJ1-5; TRBD1 matches at 7 bases. This CDR3 contains 15 residues. The trim removed 3 bases at V and 3 bases at J, leaving 8 bases unmatched. Germline values: CDR1 DFQATT, CDR2 SNEGSKA (reference sequence). Here the CDR3 reads CSASPPQGLNQPQHF. In DNA, the CDR3 is TGCAGTGCTAGTCCCCCACAGGGGCTCAATCAGCCCCAGCATTTT.

The gene calls are TRBV7-9 and TRBJ2-7, with D perhaps matching TRBD1 (5 bases). V gave up 5 bases and J gave up 4 bases, with 9 bases separating them. The CDR3 sequence is 12 residues long. Germline CDR1 and CDR2: SEHNR and FQNEAQ (reference sequence). The CDR3 coding sequence is TGTGCCAGCAGCAATCAGGGTTACGAGCAGTACTTC. It yields the protein CASSNQGYEQYF.

This chain joins TRBV7-9 and TRBJ1-3; possible D gene TRBD1, 6 bases. V was trimmed by 1 base and J by 4 bases, leaving 11 bases between them. CDR1 and CDR2 (germline): SEHNR, FQNEAQ (reference sequence). This CDR3 contains 15 residues. The CDR3 reads CASSLVQGGGNTIYF. The CDR3 bases are TGTGCCAGCAGCTTAGTACAGGGAGGCGGAAACACCATATATTTT.

This chain uses TRBV7-2 with TRBJ1-2, with 9 positions matching TRBD1. The CDR3 runs to 15 residues. The germline gives CDR1 SGHTA, CDR2 FQGNSA. The V gene end was trimmed by 4 bases and the J gene end by 6 bases; junction bases not matched to a gene: 9. The CDR3 bases are TGTGCCAGCAGCTACGTCTACGGACAGGGGAATGGCTACACCTTC. Its protein product is CASSYVYGQGNGYTF.

J is TRBJ2-5 and V is TRBV5-4; 8 bases agree with TRBD2. The CDR3 contains 14 residues. V was pared by 4 bases and J by 3 bases, with 5 bases of the junction left unmatched. Per the germline V gene, CDR1 is SGHNT and CDR2 is YYREEE (reference sequence). CDR3 loop: CASSPGGTEETQYF. CDR3 nucleotide sequence: TGTGCCAGCAGCCCGGGGGGGACTGAAGAGACCCAGTACTTC. Combining the CDR3 with reference TRBV5-4 and TRBJ2-5 gives the whole variable domain ETGVTQSPTHLIKTRGQQVTLRCSSQSGHNTVSWYQQALGQGPQFIFQYYREEENGRGNFPPRFSGLQFPNYSSELNVNALELDDSALYLCASSPGGTEETQYFGPGTRLLVL.

V and J are TRBV10-3 and TRBJ2-1; 8 bases align to TRBD2. CDR1 is ENHRY, CDR2 SYGVKD, per germline. CDR3 length: 15 residues. V lost 2 bases and J lost 10; bases outside the gene matches: 10. This chain's CDR3 is CAISEVAGGLKEQFF. Here the CDR3 DNA reads TGTGCCATCAGTGAGGTGGCGGGGGGTCTAAAAGAGCAGTTCTTC.

V gene TRBV4-1 combines with J gene TRBJ2-3; 7 positions agree with TRBD1. This CDR3 is built from 15 residues. Germline V gene data show CDR1 as MGHRA and CDR2 as YSYEKL. The junction had 6 bases not matched to a gene; V was cut back by 3 bases and J by 3 bases. DNA of the CDR3: TGCGCCAGCAGCCAGACAGGGTTTCAAACAGATACGCAGTATTTT. Translation gives CASSQTGFQTDTQYF.

The rearrangement uses TRBV4-3 and TRBJ1-2; D unresolved. Trimming shortened V by 8 bases and J by 2 bases, and 9 bases separated the two germline ends. The CDR3 runs 12 residues. Per germline, CDR1 LGHNA and CDR2 YSLEER. The CDR3 bases are TGCGCCAGCTATGGGGTGAACTATGGCTACACCTTC. Translation: CASYGVNYGYTF.

This clone was counted between two and nine times. The chain joins TRBV7-8 to TRBJ2-2; tentative D call: TRBD1 (5 bases). CDR3 length: 14 residues. CDR1 is SGHVS and CDR2 is FQNEAQ in the germline V gene. Trimming shortened V by 7 bases and J by 4 bases, and 13 bases separated the two germline ends. The CDR3 nucleotides are TGTGCCAGCACCCCTCGACAGCTCACCGGGGAGCTGTTTTTT. Protein product: CASTPRQLTGELFF.

The chain links TRBV7-2 to TRBJ2-3, with D perhaps matching TRBD2 (5 bases). The V and J ends lost 0 bases and 0 bases respectively, with 7 bases between them. The germline gives CDR1 SGHTA, CDR2 FQGNSA. This CDR3 comprises 15 residues. The CDR3 sequence: CASSLAGLSTDTQYF. DNA for the CDR3: TGTGCCAGCAGCTTAGCTGGACTTAGCACAGATACGCAGTATTTT.

The rearrangement uses TRBV6-5 and TRBJ2-3, with D possibly TRBD1 on 6 matching bases. V was pared by 2 bases and J by 8 bases, with 8 bases between. There are 12 residues in the CDR3. CDR1 and CDR2 (germline): MNHEY, SVGAGI. CDR3 DNA sequence: TGTGCCAGCAGTTACGGGGGCGTTACGCAGTATTTT. Protein product: CASSYGGVTQYF.

CDR3 amino acids: CASSSGPTGGSVYTGELFF. DNA for the CDR3: TGTGCCAGCAGCTCCGGGCCGACAGGGGGTAGTGTTTACACCGGGGAGCTGTTTTTT. The chain carries TRBV3-1 (or the pseudogene TRBV3-2) and TRBJ2-2; 9 nucleotides match TRBD1. Germline V gene sequence: CDR1 LGHDT, CDR2 YNNKEL (reference sequence). V shed 5 bases, J shed 3 bases, and the junction held 16 bases outside the gene matches. CDR3 size: 19 residues.

The gene calls are TRBV6-6 and TRBJ1-5; D not certain. Germline V gene lookup returns CDR1 MNHNY and CDR2 SVGAGI (reference sequence). The CDR3 covers 12 residues. Deletions cut 5 bases from V and 6 bases from J, with 8 bases between. The CDR3 DNA sequence: TGTGCCAGCAGTCAAGGGCCTCAGCCCCAGCATTTT. It codes for CASSQGPQPQHF.

The V and J genes are TRBV3-1 (or the pseudogene TRBV3-2) and TRBJ2-1; TRBD1 matches at 8 bases. Germline lookup yields CDR1 LGHDT and CDR2 YNNKEL (reference sequence). The CDR3 runs to 12 residues. Unmatched junction bases numbered 11, after V lost 8 bases and J lost 14 bases. The CDR3 DNA sequence: TGTGCCAGCTCCCGGTCGGGACAGGTGGAGTTCTTC. It codes for CASSRSGQVEFF.

V usage is TRBV9 and J usage is TRBJ2-1, with D possibly being TRBD1 (5 bases). Trimming left V 4 bases short and J 3 bases short, with 11 bases between. The CDR3 contains 14 residues. Looked up from germline, CDR1 is SGDLS and CDR2 is YYNGEE. The chain's CDR3 is CASSQGVRYNEQFF. Written as DNA, the CDR3 is TGTGCCAGCAGCCAAGGGGTCCGCTACAATGAGCAGTTCTTC.

This clone was observed a handful of times. The V gene is TRBV5-6, the J gene TRBJ2-7, with D perhaps matching TRBD2 (6 bases). The CDR3 is 13 residues long. The ends were cut back, 4 bases at V and 6 bases at J, with 14 bases in the middle. Germline CDR1 and CDR2: SGHDT and YYEEEE. The DNA of the CDR3 is TGTGCCAGCAGCCTGGGAGGCCCCCCCGAGCAGTACTTC. Encoded protein: CASSLGGPPEQYF.

The chain recombines TRBV19 with TRBJ2-2; D is possibly TRBD1 or TRBD2 (5 bases each). Germline assignment: CDR1 LNHDA and CDR2 SQIVND (reference sequence). V shed 4 bases and J shed 6 bases, with 9 bases lying between them. The length of the CDR3 is 13 residues. DNA of the CDR3: TGTGCCAGTAGTAAGCGAGGGGCCGGGGAGCTGTTTTTT. Translating it yields CASSKRGAGELFF. Looking up the rest from reference TRBV19 and TRBJ2-2 gives the full variable domain: DGGITQSPKYLFRKEGQNVTLSCEQNLNHDAMYWYRQDPGQGLRLIYYSQIVNDFQKGDIAEGYSVSREKKESFPLTVTSAQKNPTAFYLCASSKRGAGELFFGEGSRLTVL.

The chain is built from TRBV6-5 and TRBJ1-2, with a weak D call TRBD1 (6 bases). The length of the CDR3 is 13 residues. Looked up from germline, CDR1 is MNHEY and CDR2 is SVGAGI. The germline V and J ends were trimmed by 0 bases and 8 bases, with 10 bases remaining between them. The CDR3 here is CASSYSSGVGYTF. For the CDR3, the DNA is TGTGCCAGCAGTTACTCGTCAGGGGTCGGCTACACCTTC.

The chain combines TRBV2 with TRBJ1-3; a possible D gene is TRBD1 (6 bases). Trimming shortened V by 4 bases and J by 4 bases, and 17 bases separated the two germline ends. CDR1 is SNHLY, CDR2 FYNNEI, per germline. The CDR3 contains 16 residues. The DNA for the CDR3 is TGTGCCAGCAGTGCCTTGGGACACTCTGCCGGAAACACCATATATTTT. This codes for CASSALGHSAGNTIYF.

This clone showed up just once. This chain connects TRBV18 to TRBJ1-1; D remains ambiguous. Germline lookup yields CDR1 KGHSH and CDR2 LQKENI. CDR3 size: 13 residues. Trimming shortened V by 4 bases and J by 1 base, and 7 bases separated the two germline ends. CDR3: CASSQSGNTEAFF. The CDR3 DNA reads TGTGCCAGCTCACAGTCTGGGAACACTGAAGCTTTCTTT. The variable domain in full, completed from reference TRBV18 and TRBJ1-1, reads NAGVMQNPRHLVRRRGQEARLRCSPMKGHSHVYWYRQLPEEGLKFMVYLQKENIIDESGMPKERFSAEFPKEGPSILRIQQVVRGDSAAYFCASSQSGNTEAFFGQGTRLTVV.

This sequence joins TRBV4-3 and TRBJ2-1; TRBD1 matches 9 bases. V was pared by 4 bases and J by 7 bases, with 8 bases of the junction left unmatched. CDR3 length: 15 amino acids. CDR1 is LGHNA, CDR2 YSLEER, per germline. CDR3 amino acids: CASSLRTGEENEQFF. The CDR3 bases are TGCGCCAGCAGCCTCAGGACAGGGGAGGAAAATGAGCAGTTCTTC.

Relative to its sample, this clone is medium-sized. The gene calls are TRBV28 and TRBJ2-7, with TRBD1 matching over 7 bases. V was clipped by 2 bases and J by 3 bases; unmatched bases: 4. This CDR3 has 14 residues. Germline V gene sequence: CDR1 MDHEN, CDR2 SYDVKM. The CDR3 reads CASSLKGGVYEQYV. CDR3 bases: TGTGCCAGCAGTTTAAAAGGGGGCGTCTACGAGCAGTACGTC.

The rearrangement joins TRBV10-3 to TRBJ2-1; 7 bases line up with TRBD2. Germline CDR1 reads ENHRY; CDR2 reads SYGVKD. There are 16 residues in the CDR3. Trimming at V came to 0 bases and at J to 0 bases, leaving 2 bases not matched to a gene. CDR3 bases: TGTGCCATCAGTGAGTCAGTAGCGGGCTCCTACAATGAGCAGTTCTTC. Residues: CAISESVAGSYNEQFF.

This chain joins TRBV24-1 and TRBJ2-2; D remains unclear. The ends were cut back, 3 bases at V and 6 bases at J, with 10 bases in the middle. CDR1 and CDR2 (germline): KGHDR, SFDVKD. The CDR3 has 14 residues. The chain's CDR3 is CATSDPRRAGELFF. CDR3 sequence (DNA): TGTGCCACCAGTGATCCTAGACGAGCCGGGGAGCTGTTTTTT.

This clone was seen a single time. This chain links TRBV7-9 with TRBJ1-2, with D unclear. The CDR3 is 14 residues long. The germline gives CDR1 SEHNR, CDR2 FQNEAQ (reference sequence). V lost 5 bases and J 0 bases, leaving 10 bases between the germline ends. Written as DNA, the CDR3 is TGTGCCAGCAGCCCCTCACGCGCTAACTATGGCTACACCTTC. Translating gives CASSPSRANYGYTF. Full variable domain (rest looked up from reference TRBV7-9 and TRBJ1-2): DTGVSQNPRHKITKRGQNVTFRCDPISEHNRLYWYRQTLGQGPEFLTYFQNEAQLEKSRLLSDRFSAERPKGSFSTLEIQRTEQGDSAMYLCASSPSRANYGYTFGSGTRLTVV.

A note on this clone: The junction departs from the called germline gene at one end, perhaps through a read error. The chain uses TRBV12-3 or TRBV12-4 and TRBJ2-7, with D unclear. The CDR3 has 13 amino acids. CDR3: CASSLRPSHEQYF. The CDR3 nucleotides are TGTGCCAGCAGTTTGCGGCCCTCCCACGAGCAGTACTTC.

J is TRBJ1-1 and V is TRBV27; 8 positions match TRBD1. The CDR3 extends over 13 amino acids. The germline gives CDR1 MNHEY, CDR2 SMNVEV (reference sequence). Trimming removed 5 bases from V and 5 bases from J; junction bases left unmatched: 4. In DNA form, the CDR3 reads TGTGCCAGCAGTCGACAGGGGATTACTGAAGCTTTCTTT. It specifies CASSRQGITEAFF.